The rows below give T cell receptor beta chains drawn from one sample of a study of regulatory T cells in long-lasting Graves disease. TCRdb re-derived calls from the multiplex PCR reads in MiXCR, one entry per CDR3 protein. The sample contains around 480,000 distinct CDR3 sequences, about 16% of which appear only once. This same sample was also taken into another study, of T cells in Graves' hyperthyroidism and ophthalmopathy.

The sample consisted of peripheral blood mononuclear cells (PBMCs), taken at new diagnosis, from a patient treated with antithyroid drugs. Receptor source: a woman aged 35 to 59 with Graves disease. Each CDR3 is given with its conserved first and last residue. D genes are given only for firm matches. Expanded clones are given a class, and other clones once, few, many or no size at all.

V: TRBV20-1
J: TRBJ1-1
D: TRBD1
length: 13
size: few
DNA: TGCAGTGCTAAGCAGGGGGTGAACACTGAAGCTTTCTTT
CDR3: CSAKQGVNTEAFF

V: TRBV7-9
J: TRBJ1-1
D: -
length: 13
size: many
DNA: TGTGCCAGCAGCTCGACAGTGAACACTGAAGCTTTCTTT
CDR3: CASSSTVNTEAFF

V: TRBV10-3
J: TRBJ1-2
D: -
length: 13
size: few
DNA: TGTGCCATCAGTGGACTCGGCGCAGTCGGCTACACCTTC
CDR3: CAISGLGAVGYTF

V: TRBV7-2
J: TRBJ2-4
D: -
length: 20
size: many
DNA: TGTGCCAGCAGCCCGCCGCCTAGACCTTTGACGGGTGGGGCCAAAAACATTCAGTACTTC
CDR3: CASSPPPRPLTGGAKNIQYF

V: TRBV11-3
J: TRBJ2-5
D: TRBD1
length: 13
size: many
DNA: TGTGCCAGCAGCAATGGACAGGGGGAGACCCAGTACTTC
CDR3: CASSNGQGETQYF

V: TRBV6-1
J: TRBJ1-1
D: -
length: 14
size: many
DNA: TGTGCCAGCAGGGGACGGGACAAGAACATTGAAGCTTTCTTT
CDR3: CASRGRDKNIEAFF

V: TRBV7-3
J: TRBJ2-1
D: TRBD1
length: 14
size: few
DNA: TGTGCCAGCAGCCAAACACAGGGGCTAGGTGAGCAGTTCTTC
CDR3: CASSQTQGLGEQFF

V: TRBV19
J: TRBJ2-2
D: -
length: 15
size: few
DNA: TGTGCCAGTAGTATAACCCCGCGTAACACCGGGGAGCTGTTTTTT
CDR3: CASSITPRNTGELFF

V: TRBV6-9
J: TRBJ2-2
D: -
length: 12
size: once
DNA: TGTGCCAGCAGTTACCCGAGCGGGGAGCTGTTTTTT
CDR3: CASSYPSGELFF

V: TRBV12-5
J: TRBJ2-3
D: -
length: 12
size: few
DNA: TGTGCTAGTGGTTTGGTTCGCGGTACGCAGTATTTT
CDR3: CASGLVRGTQYF

V: TRBV3-1
J: TRBJ1-3
D: -
length: 13
size: many
DNA: TGTGCCAGCAGCCGTAACGGGGGAAACACCATATATTTT
CDR3: CASSRNGGNTIYF

V: TRBV12-3/TRBV12-4
J: TRBJ2-7
D: -
length: 15
size: once
DNA: TGTGCCAGCAGTTTTCGGACAACAAGGTCCTACGAGCAGTACTTC
CDR3: CASSFRTTRSYEQYF

V: TRBV6-1
J: TRBJ1-6
D: -
length: 13
size: -
DNA: TGTGCCAGCCAAGACAGTCGAAATTCACCCCTCCACTTT
CDR3: CASQDSRNSPLHF

V: TRBV29-1
J: TRBJ2-6
D: -
length: 13
size: few
DNA: TGCAGCGTTGAAATCTCTGGGGCCAACGTCCTGACTTTC
CDR3: CSVEISGANVLTF

V: TRBV6-1
J: TRBJ1-6
D: -
length: 16
size: many
DNA: TGTGCCAGCAACTTAGAACCGAGCTCCTATAATTCACCCCTCCACTTT
CDR3: CASNLEPSSYNSPLHF

V: TRBV15
J: TRBJ2-3
D: -
length: 13
size: many
DNA: TGTGCCACCAGCAGAGATCTGACAGATACGCAGTATTTT
CDR3: CATSRDLTDTQYF

V: TRBV12-3/TRBV12-4
J: TRBJ1-3
D: -
length: 13
size: many
DNA: TGTGCCAGCAGCTTACCCTCTGGAAACACCATATATTTT
CDR3: CASSLPSGNTIYF

V: TRBV6-1
J: TRBJ2-2
D: TRBD2
length: 18
size: many
DNA: TGTGCCAGCAGTAGAACGACTAGCGGGGGGACTAACACCGGGGAGCTGTTTTTT
CDR3: CASSRTTSGGTNTGELFF

V: TRBV3-1
J: TRBJ1-2
D: TRBD1
length: 16
size: many
DNA: TGTGCCAGCAGCCAACGGGGGACAGTCGCGACGTATGGCTACACCTTC
CDR3: CASSQRGTVATYGYTF

V: TRBV12-5
J: TRBJ1-5
D: -
length: 15
size: many
DNA: TGTGCTAGTGGACATAGCCCAGCTAGGGGGCAGCCCCAGCATTTT
CDR3: CASGHSPARGQPQHF

V: TRBV25-1
J: TRBJ2-3
D: TRBD1
length: 15
size: -
DNA: TGTGCCAGCAGTGATAGTCAGGGGGCAACAGATACGCAGTATTTT
CDR3: CASSDSQGATDTQYF

V: TRBV30
J: TRBJ1-3
D: -
length: 14
size: -
DNA: TGTGCCTGGAGACAGGGCAGCTCTGGAAACACCATATATTTT
CDR3: CAWRQGSSGNTIYF

V: TRBV7-3
J: TRBJ1-1
D: TRBD1
length: 15
size: -
DNA: TGTGCCAGCAGCCCAGGGACAGGGAGCAGCACTGAAGCTTTCTTT
CDR3: CASSPGTGSSTEAFF

V: TRBV7-3
J: TRBJ2-6
D: TRBD1
length: 17
size: -
DNA: TGTGCCAGCAGCCCGCGGGACAGGGGGCTGGGGGCCAACGTCCTGACTTTC
CDR3: CASSPRDRGLGANVLTF

V: TRBV4-1
J: TRBJ1-5
D: TRBD1
length: 17
size: few
DNA: TGCGCCAGCAGCCAAGATTGGGGGGGGACAGGGCATAAGCCCCAGCATTTT
CDR3: CASSQDWGGTGHKPQHF

V: TRBV18
J: TRBJ2-7
D: -
length: 10
size: -
DNA: TGTGCCAGCTCGGGGGGCGAGCAGTACTTC
CDR3: CASSGGEQYF

V: TRBV19
J: TRBJ1-2
D: -
length: 14
size: few
DNA: TGTGCCAGTAGTATAGATCGAGGGGGCTATGGCTACACCTTC
CDR3: CASSIDRGGYGYTF

V: TRBV7-9
J: TRBJ2-1
D: -
length: 15
size: -
DNA: TGTGCCAGCAGCTTAGCTCGGGGGTGGCACAATGAGCAGTTCTTC
CDR3: CASSLARGWHNEQFF

V: TRBV6-1
J: TRBJ2-5
D: TRBD2
length: 15
size: -
DNA: TGTGCCAGCAGCCCCGGGGTGGGGTCTCTAGCGGTAAAGTACTTC
CDR3: CASSPGVGSLAVKYF

V: TRBV28
J: TRBJ1-2
D: -
length: 13
size: few
DNA: TGTGCCAGCAGTTTATTGATCCTCGGGGGCTACACCTTC
CDR3: CASSLLILGGYTF

V: TRBV3-1
J: TRBJ2-7
D: -
length: 13
size: once
DNA: TGTGCCAGCAGCCCCGGAGAACCCCACGAGCAGTACTTC
CDR3: CASSPGEPHEQYF

V: TRBV11-1
J: TRBJ2-1
D: TRBD2
length: 16
size: -
DNA: TGTGCCAGCAGTTCATTAGCGGGAGGAGAGGGGAATGAGCAGTTCTTC
CDR3: CASSSLAGGEGNEQFF

V: TRBV6-1
J: TRBJ2-1
D: -
length: 10
size: -
DNA: TGTGCCACTCTAGGCCTTGAGCAGTTCTTC
CDR3: CATLGLEQFF

V: TRBV18
J: TRBJ1-2
D: -
length: 16
size: -
DNA: TGTGCCAGCTCGCCGGGACGTGAGTGGGGGAACTATGGCTACACCTTC
CDR3: CASSPGREWGNYGYTF

V: TRBV10-2
J: TRBJ2-7
D: -
length: 13
size: many
DNA: TGCGCCAGCGGGACGGTTAGCTCCTACGAGCAGTACTTC
CDR3: CASGTVSSYEQYF

V: TRBV14
J: TRBJ1-4
D: -
length: 17
size: -
DNA: TGTGCCAGCAGCCAAGTGTCGGGCGGGATAGCTAATGAAAAACTGTTTTTT
CDR3: CASSQVSGGIANEKLFF

V: TRBV18
J: TRBJ1-1
D: -
length: 15
size: few
DNA: TGTGCCAGCTCACTAAAGAGCAGGGGACCCACTGAAGCTTTCTTT
CDR3: CASSLKSRGPTEAFF

V: TRBV29-1
J: TRBJ1-1
D: -
length: 14
size: -
DNA: TGCAGCGTTGTGTTCGTGAGGGCTGACACTGAAGCTTTCTTT
CDR3: CSVVFVRADTEAFF

V: TRBV3-1
J: TRBJ1-5
D: -
length: 13
size: few
DNA: TGTGCCAGCAGCCCCATGAACGGAGGGCCCCAGCATTTT
CDR3: CASSPMNGGPQHF

V: TRBV7-8
J: TRBJ2-5
D: TRBD1
length: 15
size: many
DNA: TGTGCCAGCAGCTTAGACACAGGGGAAAAAGAGACCCAGTACTTC
CDR3: CASSLDTGEKETQYF

V: TRBV5-6
J: TRBJ2-7
D: TRBD2
length: 15
size: few
DNA: TGTGCCAGCAGCTTTACTAGCGGGGGGACCTACGAGCAGTACTTC
CDR3: CASSFTSGGTYEQYF

V: TRBV28
J: TRBJ2-1
D: TRBD1
length: 17
size: many
DNA: TGTGCCAGCAGACCCGGGACAGGGGTCCTTTCCTACAATGAGCAGTTCTTC
CDR3: CASRPGTGVLSYNEQFF

V: TRBV11-2
J: TRBJ1-6
D: -
length: 17
size: -
DNA: TGTGCCAGCAGCTCCACGAGGGGGTCCTTTTATAATTCACCCCTCCACTTT
CDR3: CASSSTRGSFYNSPLHF

V: TRBV5-1
J: TRBJ1-2
D: -
length: 18
size: -
DNA: TGCGCCAGCAGCCCTCGGCGTGGGTTCTTCGGAACTAACTATGGCTACACCTTC
CDR3: CASSPRRGFFGTNYGYTF

V: TRBV10-2
J: TRBJ2-5
D: -
length: 18
size: once
DNA: TGCGCCAGCAGTGTTTGGCCTTTCGAGGGGGGCACGGAAGAGACCCAGTACTTC
CDR3: CASSVWPFEGGTEETQYF